A single sample is the source of the 26 T cell receptor beta chains below, sequenced in a study of blood T cell repertoires in COVID-19. The assay was immunoSEQ multiplex PCR, and TCRdb's table has in-frame clones only and misses some. This table holds roughly 60,000 clones, more than 75% found once. Sample: peripheral blood. Receptor source: a human donor in a cohort sampled during active COVID-19.

CDR3 in DNA: TGTGCCAGCAGCTTCCCGACAGCCTCAAGAGACGAGCAGTACTTC. Translating gives CASSFPTASRDEQYF. The chain employs TRBV11-2 and TRBJ2-7; perhaps TRBD1 as D (5 bases). Germline-derived CDR1 and CDR2 are SGHAT and FQNNGV. The V end lost 3 bases, the J end lost 5 bases, and 17 bases lay between the germline ends. The CDR3 covers 15 residues.

J is TRBJ1-6 and V is TRBV28; D possibly corresponds to TRBD1 (6 bases). In germline, CDR1 is MDHEN, CDR2 SYDVKM. The CDR3 spans 14 residues. The V and J ends lost 5 bases and 7 bases respectively, with 12 bases between them. For the CDR3, the DNA is TGTGCCAGCAGTGACGGGACACCGAATTCACCCCTCCACTTT. Translating gives CASSDGTPNSPLHF.

This chain joins TRBV18 and TRBJ1-1; a possible D gene is TRBD1 (6 bases). Germline CDR1 KGHSH, CDR2 LQKENI. V was cut by 0 bases and J by 5 bases, with 16 bases left in between. This CDR3 comprises 16 residues. The CDR3 DNA follows: TGTGCCAGCTCACCACCGAAGGGCAGGGGTGGGACTGAAGCTTTCTTT. Translating gives CASSPPKGRGGTEAFF.

V gene TRBV12-3 or TRBV12-4 combines with J gene TRBJ2-5; D possibly corresponds to TRBD1 (6 bases). This CDR3 spans 11 amino acids. V was cut by 10 bases and J by 5 bases, with 11 bases left in between. The chain's CDR3 is CAIKRGETQYF. Here the CDR3 DNA reads TGTGCCATCAAGAGGGGGGAGACCCAGTACTTC.

This clone was detected only a few times. The junction shows a germline mismatch at one end, possibly a read error. The J gene is TRBJ2-2, the V gene TRBV6-1, with 8 bases matching TRBD2. Germline CDR1 and CDR2: MNHNS and SASEGT. This CDR3 has 15 amino acids. CDR3 nucleotides: TGTGCCAGCAGGGAAGCGGGGGCCACGACCGGGGAGCTGTTTTTT. As protein: CASREAGATTGELFF.

The chain recombines TRBV7-6 with TRBJ2-7; the match to TRBD1 covers 7 bases. The CDR3 spans 14 residues. V trimming: 2 bases; J trimming: 6 bases; junction bases outside the gene matches: 7. Germline V CDR1 and CDR2: SGHVS, FNYEAQ. CDR3 nucleotide sequence: TGTGCCAGCAGCTTATACGACAGGGCGACCGAGCAGTACTTC. Protein sequence: CASSLYDRATEQYF.

The J gene is TRBJ2-4, the V gene TRBV28; D remains unclear. V was trimmed by 4 bases and J by 7 bases, leaving 8 bases between them. Germline values: CDR1 MDHEN, CDR2 SYDVKM. This CDR3 region has 12 residues. The CDR3 here is CASSSNGNIQYF. The CDR3 DNA reads TGTGCCAGCAGTTCTAACGGGAACATTCAGTACTTC.

J is TRBJ2-4 and V is TRBV18, with TRBD2 matching 7 bases. V trimming: 3 bases; J trimming: 13 bases; junction bases outside the gene matches: 6. The length of the CDR3 is 12 residues. Germline V gene sequence: CDR1 KGHSH, CDR2 LQKENI. CDR3 sequence: CASSPGLVQQYF. For the CDR3, the DNA is TGTGCCAGCTCACCCGGACTAGTTCAGCAGTACTTC.

The chain recombines TRBV6-5 with TRBJ1-4; no firm D call. CDR3 length equals 12 residues. Germline CDR1 reads MNHEY; CDR2 reads SVGAGI. V dropped 6 bases and J dropped 5 bases, with 7 bases sitting between them. CDR3: CASRQPNEKLFF. CDR3 nucleotide sequence: TGTGCCAGCAGACAGCCGAATGAAAAACTGTTTTTT.

The chain couples TRBV6-1 to TRBJ1-2; D is unresolved. The CDR3 totals 13 residues. Deletions cut 3 bases from V and 5 bases from J, with 10 bases between. Germline-derived CDR1 and CDR2 are MNHNS and SASEGT. DNA for the CDR3: TGTGCCAGCAGTGAGCAACAGATATATGGCTACACCTTC. This translates into CASSEQQIYGYTF.

The chain uses TRBV29-1 and TRBJ1-1; TRBD1 aligns across 9 bases. CDR3 length: 14 amino acids. From germline, CDR1 is SQVTM and CDR2 ANQGSEA. With V trimmed by 6 bases and J by 3 bases, 8 bases remained unmatched. In nucleotides, the CDR3 is TGCAGCGTCCGTCCCGGGACAGGGCACACTGAAGCTTTCTTT. Residues: CSVRPGTGHTEAFF.

This clone was counted between two and nine times. The V gene is TRBV2, the J gene TRBJ2-7, with TRBD1 identical over 9 bases. V gave up 2 bases and J gave up 4 bases; unmatched junction bases: 3. The CDR3 covers 14 residues. The germline V gene encodes CDR1 SNHLY and CDR2 FYNNEI. CDR3 in amino acids: CASSERDRAYEQYF. The CDR3 DNA sequence: TGTGCCAGCAGTGAAAGGGACAGGGCATACGAGCAGTACTTC.

This clone has more than one count but fewer than ten. V gene TRBV6-5 combines with J gene TRBJ2-7; TRBD1 matches 7 bases. There are 15 residues in the CDR3. CDR1 is MNHEY and CDR2 is SVGAGI in the germline V gene. With V trimmed by 6 bases and J by 0 bases, 8 bases remained unmatched. The CDR3 DNA reads as TGTGCCAGCAGAGCCGAGGGGGCGACCTCCTACGAGCAGTACTTC. Amino acid sequence: CASRAEGATSYEQYF.

This chain links TRBV4-3 with TRBJ1-2; D remains ambiguous. Trimming stripped 1 base from V and 4 bases from J, with 22 bases between. Germline-derived CDR1 and CDR2 are LGHNA and YSLEER. The CDR3 has 18 amino acids. CDR3 sequence (DNA): TGCGCCAGCAGCCAAGGCCCCGGCGGAGGGAGACTTGGCTATGGCTACACCTTC. It codes for CASSQGPGGGRLGYGYTF.

The rearrangement uses TRBV9 and TRBJ1-1; 7 bases map to TRBD1. The germline V gene has CDR1 SGDLS and CDR2 YYNGEE. The CDR3 length is 14 residues. Germline trimming cut 4 bases from V and 2 bases from J; bases unmatched to any gene: 5. CDR3 bases: TGTGCCAGCAGCTCCCGGGACAGTAACACTGAAGCTTTCTTT. This translates into CASSSRDSNTEAFF.

For this clone: Other DNA sequences in the same sample also yield this CDR3. The chain couples TRBV6-2 or TRBV6-3 to TRBJ2-7, with TRBD2 matching 11 bases. In germline, CDR1 is MNHEY, CDR2 SVGEGT. The CDR3 sequence is 13 residues long. After removal of 6 bases from V and 4 bases from J, the junction contained 2 bases not matched to a gene. Here the CDR3 DNA reads TGTGCCAGCAGCCTAGCGGGAGGATACGAGCAGTACTTC. Its translation is CASSLAGGYEQYF.

The genes are TRBV7-9 and TRBJ2-3; TRBD2 matches 8 bases. With 8 bases clipped from V and 3 bases from J, the junction kept 13 bases outside the gene matches. The germline CDR1 and CDR2 sequences are SEHNR and FQNEAQ (reference sequence). The CDR3 length is 16 residues. This CDR3 is CASLVREGWGTDTQYF. The CDR3 coding sequence is TGTGCCAGCCTGGTACGGGAGGGATGGGGTACAGATACGCAGTATTTT.

This clone was seen only a few times. The rearrangement uses TRBV7-9 and TRBJ1-6; 8 nucleotides match TRBD1. Germline assignment: CDR1 SEHNR and CDR2 FQNEAQ (reference sequence). The V and J ends lost 5 bases and 10 bases, in that order; junction bases with no gene match: 10. The CDR3 is 15 residues long. The CDR3 nucleotides are TGTGCCAGCAGCCCCCCTGGACAGGGAGGGTCACCCCTCCACTTT. Translation: CASSPPGQGGSPLHF.

The chain carries TRBV19 and TRBJ2-5; D uncertain. The CDR3 covers 11 residues. V lost 10 bases to trimming and J lost 5 bases, with 11 bases between them. Germline V gene data show CDR1 as LNHDA and CDR2 as SQIVND (reference sequence). The CDR3 reads CATTWWETQYF. In DNA form, the CDR3 reads TGTGCCACTACGTGGTGGGAGACCCAGTACTTC.

The CDR3: CASSYSISSAYYYNEQFF. Written as DNA, the CDR3 is TGTGCCAGCAGTTACTCGATATCTTCGGCCTACTATTACAATGAGCAGTTCTTC. This chain joins TRBV6-2 or TRBV6-3 and TRBJ2-1; D unclear. V was cut by 0 bases and J by 4 bases, with 19 bases left in between. The germline V gene has CDR1 MNHEY and CDR2 SVGEGT. The CDR3 covers 18 residues.

The chain couples TRBV9 to TRBJ2-1; 9 nucleotides match TRBD2. The CDR3 runs 14 residues. CDR1 is SGDLS, CDR2 YYNGEE, per germline. V was pared by 7 bases and J by 5 bases, with 7 bases of the junction left unmatched. CDR3: CASGRASGDNEQFF. CDR3 DNA: TGTGCCAGCGGGAGAGCTAGCGGGGACAATGAGCAGTTCTTC.

This clone was found a few times. V gene TRBV9 combines with J gene TRBJ1-3, with 8 bases identical to TRBD1. The CDR3 loop spans 14 amino acids. The V and J ends lost 4 bases and 4 bases, in that order; junction bases with no gene match: 4. Per the germline V gene, CDR1 is SGDLS and CDR2 is YYNGEE. CDR3 sequence (DNA): TGTGCCAGCAGCCCCGGACAGGGCGGAAACACCATATATTTT. It encodes CASSPGQGGNTIYF.

This clone came up a few times. The V gene is TRBV7-2, the J gene TRBJ1-5; tentative D call: TRBD1 (6 bases). There are 13 residues in the CDR3. V lost 4 bases and J 7 bases, leaving 11 bases between the germline ends. Germline loops: CDR1 SGHTA, CDR2 FQGNSA. The CDR3 sequence is CASSSWGGQPQHF. CDR3 in DNA: TGTGCCAGCAGCTCGTGGGGGGGCCAGCCCCAGCATTTT.

The chain carries TRBV5-6 and TRBJ2-7; D gene ambiguous. The CDR3 loop spans 13 amino acids. Trimming shortened V by 4 bases and J by 4 bases, and 12 bases separated the two germline ends. The germline CDR1 and CDR2 sequences are SGHDT and YYEEEE. The CDR3 region is CASSLNQKYEQYF. The DNA of the CDR3 is TGTGCCAGCAGCCTAAATCAAAAATACGAGCAGTACTTC.

This clone was seen a handful of times. V usage is TRBV4-2 and J usage is TRBJ2-2, with D hard to call. The V end lost 1 base, the J end lost 6 bases, and 9 bases lay between the germline ends. The CDR3 has 14 amino acids. The germline gives CDR1 LGHNA, CDR2 YNFKEQ. CDR3: CASSQAPGPGELFF. The CDR3 DNA reads TGTGCCAGCAGCCAAGCACCAGGCCCCGGGGAGCTGTTTTTT.

This chain joins TRBV29-1 and TRBJ2-1; TRBD1 agrees at 9 bases. The CDR3 sequence is 14 residues long. The trim removed 6 bases at V and 4 bases at J, leaving 7 bases unmatched. Germline-derived CDR1 and CDR2 are SQVTM and ANQGSEA. CDR3 nucleotides: TGCAGCGTAAAGCCGGGACAGGGATACAATGAGCAGTTCTTC. It translates to CSVKPGQGYNEQFF.